Sequencing of this T cell receptor (beta chain) was carried out in a study of T cell responses to AZD1222 COVID-19 vaccine (dated by TCRdb to the early 2020s). For the study in its entirety: AZD1222 recipients whose second dose came at about 4 weeks and those whose second dose came at about 12 weeks were combined into one group, since spike-specific TCR depth and breadth did not differ between the two schedules. A total of 233 trial participants underwent TCR sequencing, of whom 200 to 220 had received two doses of AZD1222 and 26 had received two doses of the MenACWY control vaccine. Trial participants were enrolled into age subgroups of 18-55, 56-69 and 70-plus years, which contained 148, 28 and 57 TCR-sequenced participants, respectively.

General findings and caveats noted by the study authors: A significant rise in spike-specific TCR breadth and depth was observed after two AZD1222 doses relative to day 0 and relative to MenACWY recipients. Most participants were white British and females outnumbered males, and the authors suggested that clonal diversity may have been underestimated. Nearly half of unique spike-specific TCRs reportedly recognized epitopes outside regions mutated in the B.1.351 and B.1.1.7 variants. CD4 TCRs associated with the vaccine covered the entire spike protein, and the dominant responses were in regions 160-218 and 743-854. Conclusions about previously exposed vaccinees are limited, since just a handful of AZD1222 recipients were seropositive for SARS-CoV-2 at baseline. The 56-69-year group was small, and its depth increase did not reach significance, likely because of low power. No day 14 peak-response samples were available, so repertoires were characterized only after the peak T cell response.

For this clone: Its antigen is currently not known. Base qualities are not at hand, and no much larger clone is one base apart.

Interpreted using the paper, the time point label stands for: baseline before first vaccination. Samples from vaccinated people were obtained from the UK trials COV001 and COV002, which included a single-blind randomized controlled phase 2/3 trial of AZD1222 (ChAdOx1 nCoV-19) in healthy adults. Trial participant PBMC samples were collected at day 0 and day 28 after the second dose for TCRbeta chain sequencing. The CDR3 regions of human TCRbeta chains were analyzed by immunosequencing. Per the source publication's procedure: TCRs in the repertoires were matched against a reference library of SARS-CoV-2-specific TCRs that had been generated with the MIRA antigen-specificity platform. Breadth was defined as the fraction of unique TCRs that were SARS-CoV-2-associated, and depth was defined as the fraction of total T cells that were SARS-CoV-2-associated. Using the MIRA data, each spike-specific TCR was mapped to the spike region that the TCR reacts to and placed in a CD4 or CD8 class. Log10-transformed breadth and depth values were compared by one-way ANOVA with Sidak's multiple comparisons tests. TCRdb carries this immuneACCESS record with in-frame sequences only. Its versions omit some clonotypes, under half of them owing to an unresolved V gene in the studies checked, with the rest unexplained. The DNA gave D and trimming, while V, J and clone size come from that table. This sample has under 200,000 clones in its table, and approximately 91% of those were observed once. The top ten hold 0.99% of the sample.

CDR1 MNHEY and CDR2 SVGAGI are derived from the germline V gene. Counted from cysteine to phenylalanine, this CDR3 has 13 amino acids. The retained sequence is limited to the CDR3, 39 bases, with the frame set at the first base. V was cut back by 2 bases and J by 2 bases, leaving a gap of 6 bases between them. This receptor was obtained from an adult in good health. Rearrangement joined TRBV6-5 to TRBJ1-1; the D gene lacks a confident call. This material consisted of peripheral blood, taken on day 0 of AZD1222 vaccination. The DNA reads as follows: TGTGCCAGCAGTTACCAGAAAAACACTGAAGCTTTCTTT. Protein translation: CASSYQKNTEAFF.